The TCR beta chain described here comes from a study of OX40 agonist ivuxolimab in advanced cancers. About the study: At 0.01 to 10 mg/kg, ivuxolimab was administered intravenously to patients every 2 weeks.

Germline CDR1 reads SGHKS; CDR2 reads YYEKEE (reference sequence). This CDR3 region has 16 residues. The V end lost 3 bases, the J end lost 0 bases, and 13 bases lay between the germline ends. Sampled blood was obtained at baseline, cycle 4 day 1, and cycle 7 day 1. The repertoire was sequenced with immunoSEQ multiplex PCR; TCRdb's copy has only in-frame clones and lacks some. The sample contains tens of thousands of clones, approximately 90% of which appear only once. The TCR was taken from an adult with an advanced solid tumor such as melanoma, head and neck, liver or kidney cancer. The source was CD4+ or CD8+ T cells sorted from blood, collected in a trial of the OX40 agonist ivuxolimab. The genes are TRBV5-5 and TRBJ1-5; no clear D. The CDR3: CASSSSWLSSNQPQHF. Here the CDR3 DNA reads TGTGCCAGCAGCTCCTCGTGGCTGAGTAGCAATCAGCCCCAGCATTTT.